The entry below describes one T cell receptor (beta chain). Its specificity is unknown. After removal of 3 bases from V and 3 bases from J, the junction contained 6 bases not matched to a gene. CDR3 size: 14 residues. The germline CDR1 and CDR2 sequences are SQVTM and ANQGSEA. 13 Jbeta primers and 60 Vbeta primers were used for the PCR. Measured with immunoSEQ multiplex PCR; TCRdb has only the in-frame clones, and not every one. The sample includes roughly 70,000 clones, approximately 70% seen only once; the top ten take around 15%. The data originate from a study of cytomegalovirus exposure and HLA in healthy donors. Regarding the study as a whole: Judged likely to be a sequencing artifact was a cluster of highly shared sequence variants. Later analysis identified several of the most significant clusters that appeared linked to common viral pathogens.

Donors counted as nominally healthy when sampled, yet unrecorded immune exposures were likely. Sequencing was carried out using PBMCs. This receptor was obtained from a male donor in good health and CMV-seropositive. V gene TRBV29-1 combines with J gene TRBJ2-7, with 9 positions matching TRBD1. CDR3 bases: TGCAGCGTTGAGATACCGGGACAGGGCTACGAGCAGTACTTC. Its translation is CSVEIPGQGYEQYF.